A selection of T cell receptor beta chains follows, all from one sample in a study of T cells in Graves' hyperthyroidism and ophthalmopathy. A single record per CDR3 protein comes from TCRdb applying MiXCR to the multiplex PCR reads. The profile shows around 450,000 distinct CDR3 sequences, about 15% of them singletons. Material: blood. The source of these receptors is a woman aged 18-29 years with Graves' hyperthyroidism. The CDR3 runs from the conserved cysteine through the conserved F or W. The D gene is left open where the match is weak. Clone size is stated in some rows and not others, as once, few, many or a class when expanded.

TRBJ1-3	-	few	TRBV20-1	TGCAGTGCTAGATTGAGCTCTGGAAACACCATATACTTT	CSARLSSGNTIYF
TRBJ2-4	TRBD1	many	TRBV15	TGTGCCACCAGCGCAGGACAGGGGGGAGACATTCAGTACTTC	CATSAGQGGDIQYF
TRBJ2-5	TRBD1	-	TRBV25-1	TGTGCCAGCAGTGGAAAGACAGGGCCCCAAGAGACCCAGTACTTC	CASSGKTGPQETQYF
TRBJ2-7	-	-	TRBV6-1	TGTGCCAGCAGTGGTGTGCTTCAGGGCGAGCAGTACTTC	CASSGVLQGEQYF
TRBJ2-1	-	-	TRBV6-1	TGTGCCAGCAGTGTGGACAGCGAGTACAATGAGCAGTTCTTC	CASSVDSEYNEQFF
TRBJ2-1	-	many	TRBV7-2	TGTGCCAGCAGCTCCGTAGTGGGCAATGAGCAGTTCTTC	CASSSVVGNEQFF
TRBJ2-3	TRBD2	few	TRBV20-1	TGCAGTGCTAGCTTCGGACTAGCGGGAGTGGCAGATACGCAGTATTTT	CSASFGLAGVADTQYF
TRBJ1-1	TRBD1	-	TRBV19	TGTGCCAGTACCCGGACAGGGGCTCCCATGAACACTGAAGCTTTCTTT	CASTRTGAPMNTEAFF
TRBJ2-5	-	many	TRBV6-1	TGTGCCAGCAGTGATTTTCCGGGGCAGCAAGAGACCCAGTACTTC	CASSDFPGQQETQYF
TRBJ2-7	TRBD2	few	TRBV10-3	TGTGCCATCCGCCGGGAGGGGCACTACGAGCAGTACTTC	CAIRREGHYEQYF
TRBJ1-1	-	few	TRBV19	TGTGCCAGTAGTAGCCAGGGGCCAAACACTGAAGCTTTCTTT	CASSSQGPNTEAFF
TRBJ2-3	-	few	TRBV7-2	TGTGCCAGCAGCTCCGCTGGCGGAGATACGCAGTATTTT	CASSSAGGDTQYF
TRBJ2-7	TRBD2	-	TRBV3-1	TGTGCCAGCAGCCTCGAGTTTTGGCGGGAGGGATCCTACGAGCAGTACTTC	CASSLEFWREGSYEQYF
TRBJ1-2	-	-	TRBV19	TGTGCCAGTAGTGCCGGCCGGCTTAACTATGGCTACACCTTC	CASSAGRLNYGYTF
TRBJ2-7	TRBD2	few	TRBV6-1	TGTGCCAGCAGCCGCGGGGGAGCGGGTGAGCAGTACTTC	CASSRGGAGEQYF
TRBJ1-6	TRBD1	many	TRBV20-1	TGCAGTGCAAGACAGGGGGCAGCTTCACCCCTCCACTTT	CSARQGAASPLHF
TRBJ2-1	TRBD2	-	TRBV9	TGTGCCAGCAGCGCTCGGACTAGCGCGAACTGGAATGAGCAGTTCTTC	CASSARTSANWNEQFF
TRBJ2-1	-	-	TRBV18	TGTGCCAGCTCACCAAAAGTCTATGAGCAGTTCTTC	CASSPKVYEQFF
TRBJ2-6	-	-	TRBV6-1	TGTGCCAGCAGAGCCAGGGTGGCTGGGGCCAACGTCCTGACTTTC	CASRARVAGANVLTF
TRBJ2-2	-	many	TRBV20-1	TGCAGTGCTAGAGATCGGGTTGGGGGCTGGAACACCGGGGAGCTGTTTTTT	CSARDRVGGWNTGELFF
TRBJ2-6	-	-	TRBV20-1	TGCAGTGCCACAACAAGGACTGGGGCCAACGTCCTGACTTTC	CSATTRTGANVLTF
TRBJ2-1	-	many	TRBV6-1	TGTGCCAGCAGTCGGGACAGGGGATGGGGAGCGGGAGGGACCAATGAGCAGTTCTTC	CASSRDRGWGAGGTNEQFF
TRBJ2-7	-	few	TRBV4-1	TGCGCCAGCAGCCAAGTTCATACATACGGCGAGCAGTACTTC	CASSQVHTYGEQYF
TRBJ2-7	TRBD1	many	TRBV12-3/TRBV12-4	TGTGCCAGCAGTTTAGGGGCAGGGGGTCCCTACGAGCAGTACTTC	CASSLGAGGPYEQYF
TRBJ1-3	-	many	TRBV18	TGTGCCAGCTCACCACCGTACGGCGGAAACACCATATATTTT	CASSPPYGGNTIYF
TRBJ2-7	-	-	TRBV27	TGTGCCAGCAGAAACGCAGTGTCGTCCTACGAGCAGTACTTC	CASRNAVSSYEQYF
TRBJ2-1	-	-	TRBV19	TGTGCCAGTAGTTCCAGACTTCACTACAATGAGCAGTTCTTC	CASSSRLHYNEQFF
TRBJ1-5	TRBD1	few	TRBV5-8	TGTGCCAGCAGTCGACAGGGGAGTTACGGTCAGCCCCAGCATTTT	CASSRQGSYGQPQHF
TRBJ1-4	TRBD1	many	TRBV20-1	TGCAGTGCATCTGACAGGGCGGGTGAAAAACTGTTTTTT	CSASDRAGEKLFF
TRBJ2-6	-	few	TRBV3-1	TGTGCCAGCAGCCAAAGGTCGGGCTCTGGGGCCAACGTCCTGACTTTC	CASSQRSGSGANVLTF
TRBJ1-4	-	few	TRBV5-1	TGCGCCAGCAGAGGGGGGGCGGCTCTGAGCGAAAAACTGTTTTTT	CASRGGAALSEKLFF
TRBJ2-2	-	few	TRBV15	TGTGCCACCAGCAGAGATCGGCCAGGGGTCACCGGGGAGCTGTTTTTT	CATSRDRPGVTGELFF
TRBJ2-5	TRBD1	-	TRBV3-1	TGTGCCAGCAGCCAAGGACAGGGCTTGCGGGAGACCCAGTACTTC	CASSQGQGLRETQYF
TRBJ2-3	-	-	TRBV7-9	TGTGCCAGCAGCTTAGATGGTTTCAGCACAGATACGCAGTATTTT	CASSLDGFSTDTQYF
TRBJ1-1	-	few	TRBV20-1	TGCAGTGCTCCCAAAGGACGGCAGAACACTGAAGCTTTCTTT	CSAPKGRQNTEAFF
TRBJ2-5	TRBD1	-	TRBV24-1	TGTGCCACCAGTGACTACCGGGACAGGGGAGAGACCCAGTACTTC	CATSDYRDRGETQYF
TRBJ1-5	-	few	TRBV19	TGTGCCAGTAGTAATGCTAATAGCAATCAGCCCCAGCATTTT	CASSNANSNQPQHF
TRBJ1-2	-	many	TRBV18	TGTGCCAGCTCACCCGAGGGGGGGCCCTATGGCTACACCTTC	CASSPEGGPYGYTF
TRBJ1-6	-	many	TRBV6-5	TGTGCCAGCAGTTATCGTGAGCGAGGGGTACCCCTCCACTTT	CASSYRERGVPLHF
TRBJ2-5	-	many	TRBV12-3/TRBV12-4	TGTGCCAGCAGTAGTTCAGGGGGGCAAGAGACCCAGTACTTC	CASSSSGGQETQYF
TRBJ2-1	TRBD2	many	TRBV6-1	TGTGCCAGCAGTCTCCGGACTAGCGGGGGTAATGAGCAGTTCTTC	CASSLRTSGGNEQFF
TRBJ2-2	-	few	TRBV7-8	TGTGCCAGCAGCACACGTCGAGTCAGGAAGGCCGGGGAGCTGTTTTTT	CASSTRRVRKAGELFF
TRBJ2-3	-	few	TRBV9	TGTGCCAGCAGCCCCCCTACGAGATCGGAGGGAGATACGCAGTATTTT	CASSPPTRSEGDTQYF
TRBJ2-1	-	many	TRBV7-2	TGTGCCAGCAGCTTAGGTTCCTCCCGGGGAGAGCAGTTCTTC	CASSLGSSRGEQFF
TRBJ2-2	TRBD1	few	TRBV7-2	TGTGCCAGCACCCATTCCGGGACAGGCCTCACCGGGGAGCTGTTTTTT	CASTHSGTGLTGELFF
TRBJ2-5	-	many	TRBV20-1	TGCAGTGCTAGAGTGTTGGGGGGACTCAAAGAATTTCAAGAGACCCAGTACTTC	CSARVLGGLKEFQETQYF
TRBJ2-1	-	many	TRBV2	TGTGCCAGCAGCGAATGGAATGAGCAGTTCTTC	CASSEWNEQFF
TRBJ1-2	-	-	TRBV12-3/TRBV12-4	TGTGCCAGCAGTCGCTTGGGGGATGGCTACACCTTC	CASSRLGDGYTF
TRBJ2-7	-	-	TRBV27	TGTGCCACCGCCAATTTCGGAGCCTACGAGCAGTACTTC	CATANFGAYEQYF